The sequence of this TCR beta chain was determined in a study of T cell responses to AZD1222 COVID-19 vaccine. Study outcomes and limitations: Only a handful of AZD1222 recipients, more than 5 in all, had baseline seropositivity. The donor group comprised mostly white British people and more females; the analysis possibly underestimated clonal diversity. CD4 TCRs linked to vaccination spanned spike, dominating at 160-218 and 743-854. Unmutated variant regions reportedly attract nearly half of all spike-specific TCRs.

The CDR3 is made up of 15 amino acids. From germline, CDR1 is SGHTA and CDR2 FQGTGA. V dropped 5 bases and J dropped 1 base, with 15 bases sitting between them. In regard to this clone: Its antigen remains unidentified.

TCRdb's copy holds only in-frame clones and misses some; the assay was immunoSEQ multiplex PCR. The data contain 120,000 or so clones, 87% of them singletons. The sequences come from peripheral blood, collected on day 0 of AZD1222 vaccination. This chain uses TRBV7-3 with TRBJ2-7; TRBD1 is a possible D gene (6 bases). This clonotype originated in an adult in good health. The CDR3 loop is CASSHGTLQSYEQYF. CDR3 in DNA: TGTGCCAGCAGCCACGGGACACTTCAGTCCTACGAGCAGTACTTC. The variable domain in full, completed from reference TRBV7-3 and TRBJ2-7, reads GAGVSQTPSNKVTEKGKYVELRCDPISGHTALYWYRQSLGQGPEFLIYFQGTGAADDSGLPNDRFFAVRPEGSVSTLKIQRTERGDSAVYLCASSHGTLQSYEQYFGPGTRLTVT.